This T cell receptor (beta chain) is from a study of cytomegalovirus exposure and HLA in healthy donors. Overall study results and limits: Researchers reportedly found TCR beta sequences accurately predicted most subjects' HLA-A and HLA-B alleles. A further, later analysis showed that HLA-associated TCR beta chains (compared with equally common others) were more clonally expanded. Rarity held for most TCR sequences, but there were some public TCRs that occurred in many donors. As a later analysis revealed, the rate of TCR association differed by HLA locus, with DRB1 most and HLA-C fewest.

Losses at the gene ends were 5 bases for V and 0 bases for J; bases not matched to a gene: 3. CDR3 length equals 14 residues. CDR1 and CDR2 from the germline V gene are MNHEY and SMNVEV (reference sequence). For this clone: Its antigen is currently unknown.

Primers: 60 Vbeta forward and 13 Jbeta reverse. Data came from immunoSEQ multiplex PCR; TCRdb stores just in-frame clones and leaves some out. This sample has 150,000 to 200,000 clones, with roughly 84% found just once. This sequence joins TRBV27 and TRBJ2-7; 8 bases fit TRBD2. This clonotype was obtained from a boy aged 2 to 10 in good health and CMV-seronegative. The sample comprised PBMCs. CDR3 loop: CASSRTSSSYEQYF. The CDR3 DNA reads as TGTGCCAGCAGTAGGACTAGCAGCTCCTACGAGCAGTACTTC.